The 22 T cell receptor beta chains given below trace back to one sample, sequenced in a study of blood T cells in healthy people across ages. Primers used in a second PCR of roughly 7 to 11 cycles were a sample-barcoded 5' primer and a J-beta primer mix. TCRdb passed the 5' RACE reads through MiXCR, listing each CDR3 protein once. The sample includes 1.5 million to 2 million distinct CDR3 sequences, roughly 52% of them seen just once. The sequenced sample was blood. Source of these receptors: a woman between 35 and 50 years old in good health.

J is TRBJ2-1 and V is TRBV9; 10 bases align to TRBD2. The CDR3 length is 16 residues. The germline V gene has CDR1 SGDLS and CDR2 YYNGEE. V was clipped by 1 base and J by 10 bases; unmatched bases: 11. The CDR3 sequence: CASSVIGASGGSEQFF. CDR3 sequence (DNA): TGTGCCAGCAGCGTAATAGGGGCTAGCGGGGGTTCGGAGCAGTTCTTC.

This chain connects TRBV6-5 to TRBJ1-2; 8 positions match TRBD1. The germline CDR1 and CDR2 sequences are MNHEY and SVGAGI. The V and J ends lost 3 bases and 8 bases, in that order; junction bases with no gene match: 8. This CDR3 contains 14 residues. DNA of the CDR3: TGTGCCAGCAGTTATTCGGACAGGGCGAGGGGCTACACCTTC. The encoded protein is CASSYSDRARGYTF.

The chain couples TRBV9 to TRBJ2-3, with D tentatively TRBD1 or TRBD2 (6 bases each). In germline, CDR1 is SGDLS, CDR2 YYNGEE. V gave up 0 bases and J gave up 6 bases, with 14 bases separating them. The CDR3 is made up of 15 amino acids. CDR3 in DNA: TGTGCCAGCAGCGTAGAACAGGGAGGATCGGATACGCAGTATTTT. It translates to CASSVEQGGSDTQYF.

There are a few counts of this clonotype. The gene calls are TRBV7-3 and TRBJ2-5; a weak D match, TRBD2 (5 bases). Trimming took 1 base from V and 5 from J, leaving 11 bases between them. The CDR3 is 14 residues long. Germline V gene data show CDR1 as SGHTA and CDR2 as FQGTGA. The CDR3 sequence is CASSLRNGVETQYF. The DNA for the CDR3 is TGTGCCAGCAGCTTAAGAAACGGGGTGGAGACCCAGTACTTC. Full variable domain (rest looked up from reference TRBV7-3 and TRBJ2-5): GAGVSQTPSNKVTEKGKYVELRCDPISGHTALYWYRQSLGQGPEFLIYFQGTGAADDSGLPNDRFFAVRPEGSVSTLKIQRTERGDSAVYLCASSLRNGVETQYFGPGTRLLVL.

This clonotype was seen only a few times. The chain uses TRBV20-1 and TRBJ2-5; 8 bases match TRBD2. J lost 5 bases, V lost 0 bases, and 8 bases had no gene match. The germline V gene encodes CDR1 DFQATT and CDR2 SNEGSKA (reference sequence). The CDR3 has 15 residues. CDR3 sequence: CSARDFSGAVETQYF. CDR3 in DNA: TGCAGTGCTAGAGATTTTAGCGGGGCGGTGGAGACCCAGTACTTC.

The CDR3 loop is CASSRGTVGGQHF. CDR3 nucleotide sequence: TGTGCCAGCAGCCGGGGGACAGTTGGTGGCCAGCATTTT. This chain connects TRBV5-6 to TRBJ1-5, with 7 bases matching TRBD1. J lost 12 bases, V lost 4 bases, and 10 bases had no gene match. The CDR3 is 13 residues long. Germline lookup yields CDR1 SGHDT and CDR2 YYEEEE.

The chain employs TRBV9 and TRBJ2-7; 8 nucleotides align to TRBD2. The CDR3 spans 14 residues. The ends lost 8 bases at V and 3 bases at J; junction bases unmatched: 10. In germline, CDR1 is SGDLS, CDR2 YYNGEE. The CDR3 reads CASSTGGRSYEQYF. CDR3 coding DNA: TGTGCCAGTTCAACGGGGGGGCGTAGCTACGAGCAGTACTTC.

A word on this clonotype: At one end the junction does not follow the germline gene, possibly because of a read error. This chain joins TRBV6-5 and TRBJ2-1, with D perhaps being TRBD1 or TRBD2 (7 bases each). Germline V gene data show CDR1 as MNHEY and CDR2 as SVGAGI. There are 16 residues in the CDR3. In nucleotides, the CDR3 is TGTGCCAGCACTGCCAGGGGGGGCCGGAGTACCAATGAGCGGTTCTTC. Translating gives CASTARGGRSTNERFF.

CDR3: CASSYSSFGGPSNYGYTF. CDR3 nucleotide sequence: TGTGCCAGCAGTTACTCGTCGTTCGGGGGTCCCTCTAACTATGGCTACACCTTC. The chain carries TRBV6-5 and TRBJ1-2; possible D gene TRBD1, 5 bases. V shed 0 bases and J shed 0 bases, with 17 bases lying between them. This CDR3 has 18 amino acids. The germline CDR1 and CDR2 sequences are MNHEY and SVGAGI.

There are a few counts of this clonotype. The V call is TRBV5-1, the J call TRBJ2-1; 12 nucleotides line up with TRBD2. CDR3 length: 15 amino acids. Germline loops: CDR1 SGHRS, CDR2 YFSETQ. Trimming took 4 bases from V and 6 from J; bases not matched to a gene: 5. CDR3 bases: TGCGCCAGCAGCCCCACTAGCGGGGGGAGCAATGAGCAGTTCTTC. Its translation is CASSPTSGGSNEQFF.

V is TRBV15 and J is TRBJ2-3; 8 positions agree with TRBD1. Per germline, CDR1 LNHNV and CDR2 YYDKDF (reference sequence). Trimming at V came to 5 bases and at J to 0 bases, leaving 4 bases not matched to a gene. The CDR3 is 15 residues long. CDR3 DNA sequence: TGTGCCACCAGCCCGCAGGGGGCTAGCACAGATACGCAGTATTTT. Translated: CATSPQGASTDTQYF. The whole variable domain, remainder taken from reference TRBV15 and TRBJ2-3, is DAMVIQNPRYQVTQFGKPVTLSCSQTLNHNVMYWYQQKSSQAPKLLFHYYDKDFNNEADTPDNFQSRRPNTSFCFLDIRSPGLGDTAMYLCATSPQGASTDTQYFGPGTRLTVL.

The chain is built from TRBV6-1 and TRBJ2-3; D is unclear. Germline V CDR1 and CDR2: MNHNS, SASEGT. The CDR3 sequence is 15 residues long. V was cut by 4 bases and J by 1 base, with 12 bases left in between. DNA of the CDR3: TGTGCCAGCAGTGCGGCTAGATTGGGCACAGATACGCAGTATTTT. Protein sequence: CASSAARLGTDTQYF.

This clonotype was recorded a few times. This chain joins TRBV7-9 and TRBJ2-1; 9 bases match TRBD1. CDR3 length: 14 residues. The germline V gene has CDR1 SEHNR and CDR2 FQNEAQ (reference sequence). The CDR3 loop reads CASAGTGSFNEQFF. As DNA, the CDR3 is TGTGCTTCCGCCGGGACAGGGTCGTTCAATGAGCAGTTCTTC.

This clonotype was picked up a small number of times. The chain uses TRBV4-3 and TRBJ2-6; D is uncertain. CDR1 is LGHNA and CDR2 is YSLEER in the germline V gene. This CDR3 has 16 amino acids. The V gene lost 0 bases and the J gene lost 0 bases, with 6 bases spanning the gap. Written as DNA, the CDR3 is TGCGCCAGCAGCCAAGATCGGAGCTCTGGGGCCAACGTCCTGACTTTC. Its translation: CASSQDRSSGANVLTF.

The chain recombines TRBV20-1 with TRBJ1-1, with D perhaps TRBD1 (5 bases). Trimming took off 7 bases at V and 5 bases at J, with 20 bases between the two ends. Germline V gives CDR1 DFQATT, CDR2 SNEGSKA (reference sequence). This CDR3 comprises 14 residues. The CDR3 nucleotides are TGCAGTGTCAGGAAGGCGGGAGGGGTTACTGAAGCTTTCTTT. Its protein is CSVRKAGGVTEAFF.

CDR3 sequence (DNA): TGTGCCAGCAGCCAACCTATACTCGAGGTTCTGTTTGAAGGCTCCTATAATTCACCCCTCCACTTT. Protein: CASSQPILEVLFEGSYNSPLHF. The chain links TRBV4-2 to TRBJ1-6; D gene uncertain. Germline values: CDR1 LGHNA, CDR2 YNFKEQ. The CDR3 has 22 residues. The V end lost 2 bases, the J end lost 0 bases, and 26 bases lay between the germline ends.

V usage is TRBV7-2 and J usage is TRBJ2-1; TRBD2 agrees at 8 bases. There are 14 residues in the CDR3. Germline V lookup: CDR1 SGHTA, CDR2 FQGNSA. V gave up 5 bases and J gave up 7 bases; unmatched junction bases: 7. CDR3 residues: CASSRGGLANEQFF. DNA for the CDR3: TGTGCCAGCAGCCGGGGGGGGCTAGCAAATGAGCAGTTCTTC.

This clonotype was counted a few times. V is TRBV5-1 and J is TRBJ2-3; D unresolved. The CDR3 runs 14 residues. Trimming took 2 bases from V and 3 from J, leaving 10 bases between them. Germline CDR1 and CDR2: SGHRS and YFSETQ. CDR3 sequence: CASSFKVGTDTQYF. CDR3 DNA: TGCGCCAGCAGCTTTAAGGTGGGAACAGATACGCAGTATTTT.

The rearrangement uses TRBV12-3 or TRBV12-4 and TRBJ2-3; D gene ambiguous. The CDR3 has 14 amino acids. V dropped 8 bases and J dropped 2 bases, with 14 bases sitting between them. CDR3 region: CASRSAVATDTQYF. The CDR3 DNA reads as TGTGCCAGCCGTTCGGCGGTAGCCACAGATACGCAGTATTTT.

This clonotype was recorded only once. This sequence joins TRBV20-1 and TRBJ1-1; unclear D gene. Germline loops: CDR1 DFQATT, CDR2 SNEGSKA (reference sequence). The CDR3 consists of 11 residues. CDR3: CRPSENTEAFF. In nucleotides, the CDR3 is TGCAGGCCCAGCGAGAACACTGAAGCTTTCTTT.

This clonotype was seen more than once but under ten times. V gene TRBV20-1 combines with J gene TRBJ2-7, with D perhaps assigned TRBD1 or TRBD2 (6 bases each). Germline V CDR1 and CDR2: DFQATT, SNEGSKA (reference sequence). The CDR3 extends over 16 amino acids. Trimming shortened V by 4 bases and J by 4 bases, and 23 bases separated the two germline ends. As DNA, the CDR3 is TGCAGTGCTAACCACCGGGGGCAGGGGATCGGATACGAGCAGTACTTC. Protein product: CSANHRGQGIGYEQYF.

The chain recombines TRBV6-5 with TRBJ2-1; TRBD2 aligns across 15 bases. The V segment lost 5 bases and the J segment 7 bases; nucleotides outside the gene matches: 9. The germline V gene encodes CDR1 MNHEY and CDR2 SVGAGI. There are 17 residues in the CDR3. The CDR3: CASSPRTSGGAKNEQFF. DNA for the CDR3: TGTGCCAGCAGTCCCCGGACTAGCGGGGGGGCAAAGAATGAGCAGTTCTTC.